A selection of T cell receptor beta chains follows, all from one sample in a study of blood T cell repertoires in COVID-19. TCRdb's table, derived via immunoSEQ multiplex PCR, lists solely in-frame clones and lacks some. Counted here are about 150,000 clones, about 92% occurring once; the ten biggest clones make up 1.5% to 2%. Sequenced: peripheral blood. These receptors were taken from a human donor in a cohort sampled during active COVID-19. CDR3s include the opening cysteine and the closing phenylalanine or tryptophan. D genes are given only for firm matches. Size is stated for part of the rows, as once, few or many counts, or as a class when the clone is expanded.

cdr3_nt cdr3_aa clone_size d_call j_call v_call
TGTGCCAGCAGCGTAGACCGACTAGCGGGGAGTGTTACAGATACGCAGTATTTT CASSVDRLAGSVTDTQYF . TRBD2 TRBJ2-3 TRBV9
TGTGCCAGCAGAAGACAGGGGGCCACTGAAGCTTTCTTT CASRRQGATEAFF . TRBD1 TRBJ1-1 TRBV12-3/TRBV12-4
TGTGCCAGCAGCCCAAGGACAGGGGGTGATGGCTACACCTTC CASSPRTGGDGYTF . TRBD1 TRBJ1-2 TRBV4-2
TGTGCCAGCAGCTTAGGTCGGAGCACAGATACGCAGTATTTT CASSLGRSTDTQYF . . TRBJ2-3 TRBV11-3
TGCGCCAGCAGGCTAGCGGGGGGGCAAACCTACAATGAGCAGTTCTTC CASRLAGGQTYNEQFF . TRBD2 TRBJ2-1 TRBV4-1
TGTGCCAGCTCACCAAGTGACTTCTATGGCTACACCTTC CASSPSDFYGYTF once . TRBJ1-2 TRBV18
TGCGCCAGCAGCTTGCTTGAGGGGGCCCAAGAGACCCAGTACTTC CASSLLEGAQETQYF . TRBD1 TRBJ2-5 TRBV5-1
TGTGCCAGCAGCTTAGTGCCGGACAGTCCCAATCAGCCCCAGCATTTT CASSLVPDSPNQPQHF . . TRBJ1-5 TRBV7-6
TGTGCCAGCACCCAGTCTAGCGGGGGCAATGAGCAGTTCTTC CASTQSSGGNEQFF . TRBD2 TRBJ2-1 TRBV6-6
TGTGCCAGCAGCTTAGCCGAGGGAGTAGATACGCAGTATTTT CASSLAEGVDTQYF . . TRBJ2-3 TRBV11-1
TGTGCCAGCCACCGTCCTAGCGGGGAATACAATGAGCAGTTCTTC CASHRPSGEYNEQFF . TRBD2 TRBJ2-1 TRBV2
TGTGCCAGCATCCCGGGACTTTACACAGATACGCAGTATTTT CASIPGLYTDTQYF . . TRBJ2-3 TRBV7-2
TGTGCCACCAGTGATCCTGGACAGGGGGGCCCCAATGAGCAGTTCTTC CATSDPGQGGPNEQFF . TRBD1 TRBJ2-1 TRBV24-1
TGTGCCATCAGGGACACAGGAGAAACCGGGGAGCTGTTTTTT CAIRDTGETGELFF . . TRBJ2-2 TRBV10-3
TGTGCCAGCTCCCTCGGACAGGGAGTGACAGATACGCAGTATTTT CASSLGQGVTDTQYF . TRBD1 TRBJ2-3 TRBV18
TGTGCCAGCAGCCCGGACAGGAACTATGGCTACACCTTC CASSPDRNYGYTF . TRBD1 TRBJ1-2 TRBV5-4
TGTGCCAGCAGCTTAGTAACGGGGGGCACAGATACGCAGTATTTT CASSLVTGGTDTQYF . . TRBJ2-3 TRBV7-2
TGTGCCAGCAGTAGCTATGACAGGAGCTCCTACAATGAGCAGTTCTTC CASSSYDRSSYNEQFF . . TRBJ2-1 TRBV27
TGTGCCAGCTCGGACAGGGGTACCGCCTACGAGCAGTACTTC CASSDRGTAYEQYF . TRBD1 TRBJ2-7 TRBV18
TGTGCCAGCAGTTCGGGACAGGACACCGGGGAGCTGTTTTTT CASSSGQDTGELFF . TRBD1 TRBJ2-2 TRBV2
TGTGCCAGCAGTCACAGGGGCACTGAAGCTTTCTTT CASSHRGTEAFF . TRBD1 TRBJ1-1 TRBV6-5
TGTGCCAGCAGTCCCGAGGGACTGATACTCGGGAAGCAGTACTTC CASSPEGLILGKQYF few . TRBJ2-7 TRBV27
TGTGCCACCAGTGATTCGCCCCCGGGACATTCCTACGAGCAGTACTTC CATSDSPPGHSYEQYF . . TRBJ2-7 TRBV24-1
TGTGCCAGCAGCGTAGAAGGACGGGGGGATACGCAGTATTTT CASSVEGRGDTQYF . . TRBJ2-3 TRBV9
TGTGCCAGCGGAACCTGGTTAGTAGACAGGGCAAACATTCAGTACTTC CASGTWLVDRANIQYF . TRBD1 TRBJ2-4 TRBV7-2
TGTGCCACCAGCAGAGAACGGGGGGTGGGGCGTCAGGAGACCCAGTACTTC CATSRERGVGRQETQYF . TRBD2 TRBJ2-5 TRBV15
TGCGCCAGCAGCTTAACACCACCGGGACAGGGCGGAAACACCATATATTTT CASSLTPPGQGGNTIYF few TRBD1 TRBJ1-3 TRBV5-1
TGCGCCACCACCACGGAGGGGGGGGGAACTGAAGCTTTCTTT CATTTEGGGTEAFF . . TRBJ1-1 TRBV5-1
TGCGCCAGCAGCCAAGCGGGGAACACTGAAGCTTTCTTT CASSQAGNTEAFF few . TRBJ1-1 TRBV4-1
TGCAGCGTCAACCGGGACAGGGGGGATGGCTACACCTTC CSVNRDRGDGYTF . TRBD1 TRBJ1-2 TRBV29-1
TGTGCCATCAGCCCAGGGGGCGGATATGGCTACACCTTC CAISPGGGYGYTF few TRBD1 TRBJ1-2 TRBV6-5
TGTGCCAGCAGCTTGGTCGGTGGGGAGCGGCTCACTGAAGCTTTCTTT CASSLVGGERLTEAFF . . TRBJ1-1 TRBV5-6
TGTGCCAGCAGTTACTTTGGCCTCGGGGAGCAGTACTTC CASSYFGLGEQYF . . TRBJ2-7 TRBV6-6
TGTGCCAGCAGCTTTAGGGGGAGTGGGGCCAACGTCCTGACTTTC CASSFRGSGANVLTF . . TRBJ2-6 TRBV11-2
TGTGCCAGCAGCAAAACTAGGGAAGAGACCCAGTACTTC CASSKTREETQYF once . TRBJ2-5 TRBV7-3